Listed here is a single T cell receptor beta chain. The data were produced by immunoSEQ multiplex PCR, yet TCRdb's version contains in-frame clones alone and is incomplete. The sample has roughly 120,000 clones, around 88% seen once. CDR3 length: 14 amino acids. J lost 6 bases, V lost 6 bases, and 11 bases had no gene match. CDR1 is MNHEY, CDR2 SMNVEV, per germline (reference sequence). The data were obtained in a study of control samples from healthy donors and cancer patients. The rearrangement links TRBV27 to TRBJ2-7, with TRBD2 matching over 7 bases. Sequenced input: blood. This clonotype was sampled from a man in his forties or fifties in good health. The CDR3 loop is CASREWEGGGEQYF. In nucleotides, the CDR3 is TGTGCCAGCAGGGAATGGGAGGGTGGGGGCGAGCAGTACTTC.